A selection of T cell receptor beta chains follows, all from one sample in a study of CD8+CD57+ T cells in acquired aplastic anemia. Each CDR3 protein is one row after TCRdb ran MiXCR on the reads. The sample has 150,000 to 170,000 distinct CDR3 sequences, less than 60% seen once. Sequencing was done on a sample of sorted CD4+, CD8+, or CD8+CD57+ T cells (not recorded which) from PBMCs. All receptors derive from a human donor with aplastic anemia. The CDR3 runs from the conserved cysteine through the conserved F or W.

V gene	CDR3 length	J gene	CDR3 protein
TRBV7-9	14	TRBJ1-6	CASSPVLPNSPLHF
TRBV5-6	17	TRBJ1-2	CASSLGGDRRGDYGYTF
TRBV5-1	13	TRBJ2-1	CASSDRNGNEQFF
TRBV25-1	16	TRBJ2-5	CASSEFSSGTQETQYF
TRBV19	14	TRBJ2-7	CASTPGRVAYEQYF
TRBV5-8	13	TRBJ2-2	CASTTRGTGELFF
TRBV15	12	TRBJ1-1	CATSRGTVEAFF
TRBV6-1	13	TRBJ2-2	CASGRPNTGELFF
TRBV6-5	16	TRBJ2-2	CASSYLAQGNTGELFF
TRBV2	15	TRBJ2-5	CASSEQGITQETQYF
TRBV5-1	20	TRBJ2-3	CASSLRVSGGHSGATDTQYF
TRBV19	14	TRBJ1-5	CASSTPGSNQPQHF
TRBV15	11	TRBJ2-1	CATGLSNEQFF
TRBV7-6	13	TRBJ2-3	CASSDRLADTQYF
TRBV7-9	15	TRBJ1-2	CASSLLGSFNYGYTF
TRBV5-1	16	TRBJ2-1	CASSPLLAGTLSEQFF
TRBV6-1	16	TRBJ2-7	CASSEPLWRDSYEQYF
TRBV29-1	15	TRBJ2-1	CSLTPGTSNYNEQFF
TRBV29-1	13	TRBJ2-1	CSVAGGRDNEQFF
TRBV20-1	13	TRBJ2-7	CSYSRRSAYEQYF
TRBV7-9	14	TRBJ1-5	CASSLADKSQPQHF
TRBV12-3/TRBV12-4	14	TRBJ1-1	CASSGQGAHTEAFF
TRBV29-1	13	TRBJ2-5	CSVETGEILAQYF
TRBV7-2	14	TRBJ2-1	CASSLGLAAVEQFF
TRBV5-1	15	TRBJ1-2	CASSIQGSSNYGYTF
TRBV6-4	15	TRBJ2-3	CASSKTSGGTDTQYF
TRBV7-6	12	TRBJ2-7	CASSLPGREQYF
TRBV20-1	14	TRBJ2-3	CSASRGAHTDTQYF
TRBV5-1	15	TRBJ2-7	CASSTRQGRIYEQYF
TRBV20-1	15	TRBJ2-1	CSERVERGRRNEQFF
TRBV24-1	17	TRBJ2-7	CATSFGLAGPTSYEQYF